This T cell receptor beta chain was documented in a study of Ad26.COV2.S vaccination and SARS-CoV-2 variants. The V gene's germline CDR1 is SGHRS and CDR2 YFSETQ. Trimming left V 5 bases short and J 0 bases short, with 14 bases between. The CDR3 spans 15 residues. The method was immunoSEQ multiplex PCR; TCRdb's version includes in-frame clones alone and lacks a portion of them. The sample carries some 250,000 clones, 85% to 90% recorded once. Treatment reported: some 20 received Ad26.COV2.S at low or high dose, single or two shots; about 5 received placebo; per-sample allocation not given. Day 63 following the first vaccine or placebo injection was when the samples were taken.

The chain links TRBV5-1 to TRBJ1-1; tentative D call: TRBD1 (5 bases). The material sequenced was peripheral blood, taken in a trial of Ad26.COV2.S vaccine versus placebo. The TCR sequence derives from a person between 18 and 60 years old who received the Ad26.COV2.S COVID-19 vaccine or a placebo. The CDR3 region has the DNA TGCGCCAGCAGTCCCCCCACGGGGGTGAACACTGAAGCTTTCTTT. This encodes CASSPPTGVNTEAFF.